These 10 T cell receptor beta chains came from one sample sequenced in a study of a mutant IDH1 vaccine in newly diagnosed glioma. The protocol was immunoSEQ multiplex PCR, while the TCRdb copy is restricted to in-frame clones and leaves out a portion. This table has fewer than 45,000 clones, around 76% appearing once. Time point: week 23, last vaccination. Each vaccine dose was 300 ug of mutant IDH1 20-mer peptide, with topical imiquimod. These TCRs are of unknown antigen specificity. The sample consisted of PBMCs, taken from a glioma patient whose treatment included an IDH1 peptide vaccine. Receptor source: a man aged 50 to 60 with glioma.

Only a few counts were recorded for this clone. Here the CDR3 DNA reads TGTGCCAGCAGGGACAGGGGACCCGATAGCAATCAGCCCCAGCATTTT. Its protein is CASRDRGPDSNQPQHF. This chain connects TRBV6-6 to TRBJ1-5; 9 bases are a match to TRBD1. The CDR3 is made up of 16 amino acids. The ends lost 6 bases at V and 0 bases at J; junction bases unmatched: 6. Germline V gives CDR1 MNHNY, CDR2 SVGAGI (reference sequence).

The chain joins TRBV9 to TRBJ2-7; TRBD1 aligns across 9 bases. V lost 4 bases and J lost 3; bases outside the gene matches: 5. The CDR3 is 14 residues long. Germline CDR1 and CDR2: SGDLS and YYNGEE. CDR3 sequence: CASSPGQGNYEQYF. The CDR3 DNA sequence: TGTGCCAGCAGCCCCGGACAGGGGAACTACGAGCAGTACTTC.

V gene TRBV6-5 combines with J gene TRBJ2-7, with D possibly matching TRBD1 (5 bases). Germline CDR1 is MNHEY and CDR2 is SVGAGI. V lost 2 bases, J lost 2 bases, and 16 bases lay in between. The CDR3 loop spans 16 amino acids. CDR3 nucleotide sequence: TGTGCCAGCAGTTACCAAACAAACAGGCAAACCTACGAGCAGTACTTC. Translation gives CASSYQTNRQTYEQYF.

The chain carries TRBV6-5 and TRBJ2-2; a weak D match, TRBD2 (6 bases). CDR1 is MNHEY and CDR2 is SVGAGI in the germline V gene. The V end was cut by 0 bases, the J end by 4 bases, with 12 bases between. The CDR3 totals 16 residues. The CDR3 DNA reads TGTGCCAGCAGTTACTCCTGGGACTCCAGCACCGGGGAGCTGTTTTTT. Residues: CASSYSWDSSTGELFF.

This clone has more than one count but fewer than ten. The chain carries TRBV5-4 and TRBJ2-2; weak D call: TRBD2 (6 bases). CDR1 SGHNT and CDR2 YYREEE come from the germline V gene (reference sequence). This CDR3 is built from 14 residues. V was clipped by 2 bases and J by 7 bases, with 12 bases between them. The CDR3 nucleotides are TGTGCCAGCAGCTTCCGTGCGGAGGGCGGGGAGCTGTTTTTT. It yields the protein CASSFRAEGGELFF.

The rearrangement links TRBV5-6 to TRBJ2-1; TRBD1 aligns across 7 bases. The CDR3 has 13 amino acids. V gave up 4 bases and J gave up 3 bases; unmatched junction bases: 1. In germline, CDR1 is SGHDT, CDR2 YYEEEE. The CDR3, as DNA: TGTGCCAGCAGCCCAGGGGGCTACAATGAGCAGTTCTTC. This codes for CASSPGGYNEQFF.

The chain carries TRBV4-2 and TRBJ2-2; TRBD2 is a possible D gene (6 bases). V was trimmed by 0 bases and J by 6 bases, leaving 11 bases between them. Per the germline V gene, CDR1 is LGHNA and CDR2 is YNFKEQ. This CDR3 contains 15 residues. The DNA of the CDR3 is TGTGCCAGCAGCCAAGAGCGGTCGGGAGCCGGGGAGCTGTTTTTT. Protein: CASSQERSGAGELFF.

V and J are TRBV2 and TRBJ2-7; D not resolved. This CDR3 has 13 residues. Germline values: CDR1 SNHLY, CDR2 FYNNEI. V lost 7 bases to trimming and J lost 0 bases, with 10 bases between them. CDR3 protein: CASTPLGSYEQYF. The CDR3 DNA reads as TGTGCCAGCACCCCGCTGGGCTCCTACGAGCAGTACTTC.

The gene calls are TRBV30 and TRBJ2-7; no clear D. This CDR3 comprises 14 residues. Germline V gene data show CDR1 as GTSNPN and CDR2 as SVGIG (reference sequence). The V gene lost 4 bases and the J gene lost 5 bases, with 18 bases spanning the gap. The CDR3 bases are TGTGCCTGGACCCACGGACGTGCGTACAACGAGCAGTACTTC. Protein product: CAWTHGRAYNEQYF.

The rearrangement joins TRBV2 to TRBJ1-2; 9 bases align to TRBD1. CDR1 is SNHLY and CDR2 is FYNNEI in the germline V gene. This CDR3 is built from 12 residues. V was clipped by 8 bases and J by 7 bases; unmatched bases: 5. CDR3 in DNA: TGTGCCAGCGGACAGGGGAAGGGTGGCTACACCTTC. Translated: CASGQGKGGYTF. Supplemented by reference TRBV2 and TRBJ1-2, the full variable domain reads EPEVTQTPSHQVTQMGQEVILRCVPISNHLYFYWYRQILGQKVEFLVSFYNNEISEKSEIFDDQFSVERPDGSNFTLKIRSTKLEDSAMYFCASGQGKGGYTFGSGTRLTVV.